Included here is one T cell receptor (beta chain) sequence, with context. This clonotype was seen more than once but under ten times. Its antigen has not been determined. Within one base of it there is no much larger clone, and no base qualities were kept. The sample originates from a study of T cells in Graves' hyperthyroidism and ophthalmopathy (dated by TCRdb to between 2019 and 2020). The study in broad terms: Peripheral blood was collected at initial diagnosis, before any treatment. A discovery cohort of about a hundred patients, 43 with Graves' ophthalmopathy and fewer than 65 with stable Graves' hyperthyroidism, was used to find distinguishing TCR V-J signatures. Prospective prediction of ophthalmopathy was tested in an independent validation cohort consisting of 18 hyperthyroidism patients and around 17 patients who later progressed to ophthalmopathy. The paper reports TCR Vbeta CDR3 sequencing of over 130 peripheral blood samples: under 45 ophthalmopathy, roughly 80 hyperthyroidism and around 17 progressor patients. In addition, the study compared T-cell repertoires in thyroid tissue and in blood from about 6 Graves' hyperthyroidism patients. After blood sampling, hyperthyroidism patients were treated with methimazole at a starting dose of 30 mg daily, and ophthalmopathy patients were treated with high-dose intravenous methylprednisolone. The 75 to 100 discovery patients were divided at random into training and test sets in a 7:3 ratio.

The TCR beta CDR3 regions were amplified from the RNA transcripts. A first-round RT-PCR of the TCR CDR3 used the HTBI primer set with the Qiagen OneStep RT-PCR kit. A second multiplex PCR round built the libraries, followed by size selection and purification. Libraries were sequenced paired-end with 100 bp reads on an Illumina HiSeq2000. The original pipeline was this. SOAPnuke was used to process the raw data, throwing out any read that contained adapters or uncalled bases, had a mean Phred below 15, or lacked an exact constant-primer or identifier match. COPE v1.2.5 was used to merge the high-quality paired reads, and each unique nucleotide sequence was defined as a clonotype. Clonotypes were aligned to IMGT TRBV, TRBD and TRBJ reference segments using MiTCR v1.1. The analysis included only V-J combinations with a frequency above 0.0001, which together covered more than 98% of the repertoires. The TCS score was defined as the ratio of F50 (clonal expansion) to E x V (chaos), calculated using BLOSUM62-based TCRdist between CDR3 peptides within each V-J. Welch's t-statistics and random forest reduced several hundred V-J features to 10 to 15, which were used in a naive Bayes classifier (R e1071). Clones were called with MiXCR by TCRdb after fastp trimmed the public reads at Q25, and only in-frame beta chains were retained. Each entry is one CDR3 protein sequence, shown with its most common DNA and genes. TCRdb, not the original authors, processed these V and J calls. A total of under 700,000 distinct CDR3 sequences appear in this sample, 16% of them only once. The ten largest clones take up 15% to 20% of the sample.

The full study reports these points: Most expanded thyroid clonotypes (frequency above 0.001) were also detected in blood, a finding suggesting that blood repertoires may reflect thyroid immune responses. No statistical method was used to set the sample size in advance, and investigators knew the group allocation. Ophthalmopathy was separated from stable hyperthyroidism by a 13 V-J signature model, with approximately 90% sensitivity and about 84% specificity obtained in cross-validation and 80%/75% obtained in testing. During validation, the model predicted progression to ophthalmopathy a median of around 7 months ahead of onset, with just under 71% sensitivity and 72% to 80% specificity.

Graves' hyperthyroidism was defined as stable when no progression to ophthalmopathy occurred over 18 months of follow-up. Hyperthyroidism patients were newly diagnosed, with disease duration under 2 months, and aged 18 to 65 years. Patients with uncontrolled infections, other autoimmune diseases, pregnancy or lactation were excluded. Diagnoses were based on clinical symptoms, serum thyroxine and TRAb, thyroid ultrasound and orbital computed tomography. PBMCs were isolated from 7.5 to 10 ml of fresh peripheral blood by Ficoll-Paque density gradient centrifugation. Total RNA was extracted using Trizol reagent, and RNA quality was assessed on an Agilent 2100 Bioanalyzer. This clonotype originated in a woman younger than 35 with Graves' hyperthyroidism. Sequencing used blood.

The CDR3 reads CASRIPGPLAGGLQETQYF. The bases are TGTGCCAGCAGGATCCCCGGGCCTCTAGCGGGGGGGCTCCAAGAGACCCAGTACTTC. This receptor chain uses TRBV7-9 and TRBJ2-5; a stretch of 12 junction bases matches TRBD2. According to the germline V gene (reference sequence), CDR1 reads SEHNR and CDR2 reads FQNEAQ. The CDR3 starts with the cysteine, ends with the phenylalanine, and has 19 residues. The entry retains the CDR3 DNA only, 57 bases that are in frame from base 1. V lost 6 bases and J lost 1 base, and the count of bases not matched to a germline gene is 15. The entire variable domain, with the stretches around the CDR3 drawn from the reference TRBV7-9 and TRBJ2-5 proteins, is DTGVSQNPRHKITKRGQNVTFRCDPISEHNRLYWYRQTLGQGPEFLTYFQNEAQLEKSRLLSDRFSAERPKGSFSTLEIQRTEQGDSAMYLCASRIPGPLAGGLQETQYFGPGTRLLVL.